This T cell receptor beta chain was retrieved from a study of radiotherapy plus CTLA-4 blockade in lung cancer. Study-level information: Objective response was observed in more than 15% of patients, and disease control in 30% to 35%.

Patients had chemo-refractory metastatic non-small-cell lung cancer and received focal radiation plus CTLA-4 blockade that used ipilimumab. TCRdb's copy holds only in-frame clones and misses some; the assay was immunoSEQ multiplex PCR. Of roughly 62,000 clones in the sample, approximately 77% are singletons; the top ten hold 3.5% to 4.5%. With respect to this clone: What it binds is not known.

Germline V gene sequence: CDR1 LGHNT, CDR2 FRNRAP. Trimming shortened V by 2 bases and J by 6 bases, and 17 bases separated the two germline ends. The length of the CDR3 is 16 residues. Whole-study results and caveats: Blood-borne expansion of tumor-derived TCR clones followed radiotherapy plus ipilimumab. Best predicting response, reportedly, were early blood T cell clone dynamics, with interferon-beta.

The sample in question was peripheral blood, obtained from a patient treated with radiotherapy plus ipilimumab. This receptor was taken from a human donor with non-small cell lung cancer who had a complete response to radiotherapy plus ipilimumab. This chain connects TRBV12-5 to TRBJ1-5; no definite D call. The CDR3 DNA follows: TGTGCTAGTGGTTTGAGCGTTGGCACCGATAGTCAGCCCCAGCATTTT. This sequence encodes CASGLSVGTDSQPQHF. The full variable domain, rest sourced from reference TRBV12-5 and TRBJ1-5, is DARVTQTPRHKVTEMGQEVTMRCQPILGHNTVFWYRQTMMQGLELLAYFRNRAPLDDSGMPKDRFSAEMPDATLATLKIQPSEPRDSAVYFCASGLSVGTDSQPQHFGDGTRLSIL.